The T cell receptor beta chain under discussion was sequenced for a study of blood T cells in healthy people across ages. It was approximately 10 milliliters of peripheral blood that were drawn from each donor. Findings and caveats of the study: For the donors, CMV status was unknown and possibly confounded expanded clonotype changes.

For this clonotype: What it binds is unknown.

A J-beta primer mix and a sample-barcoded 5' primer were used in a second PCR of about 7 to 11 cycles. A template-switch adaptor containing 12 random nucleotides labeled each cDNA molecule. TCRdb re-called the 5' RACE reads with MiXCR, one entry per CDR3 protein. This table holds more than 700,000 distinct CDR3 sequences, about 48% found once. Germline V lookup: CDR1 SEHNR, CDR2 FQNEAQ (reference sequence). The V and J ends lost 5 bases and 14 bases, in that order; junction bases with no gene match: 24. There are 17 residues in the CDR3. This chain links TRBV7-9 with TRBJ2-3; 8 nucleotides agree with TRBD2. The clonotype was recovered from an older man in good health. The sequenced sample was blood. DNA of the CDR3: TGTGCCAGCAGCACCGGATTAGCGGGGCGCGAGGACAGATACGCGTATTTT. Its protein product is CASSTGLAGREDRYAYF.